This T cell receptor (beta chain) comes out of a study of T cells after yellow fever vaccination. Study information: Any fraction with a low cell number was prepared using SMART-Seq v4 Ultra Low Input. Study-level findings and limits: Overlap between CD4 and CD8 compartments was detected for a small share of clonotypes. Reappearing after the booster were most of the clones from primary vaccination (approximately 96% CD4, 85% to 90% CD8).

The germline V gene has CDR1 ENHRY and CDR2 SYGVKD. The J segment lost 2 bases and the V segment lost 4 bases, leaving 2 bases of the junction unmatched. The CDR3 totals 14 residues. 5'RACE template switching generated TCR cDNA, adding a universal primer site and UMIs. TCRdb itself ran the 5' RACE reads through MiXCR, one entry per CDR3 protein. The sample consists of 350,000 to 450,000 distinct CDR3 sequences, roughly 20% of them appearing once. A word on this clonotype: Its antigen is still unknown.

Sequences were derived from PBMCs, sampled before the yellow fever booster vaccination. The J gene is TRBJ1-1, the V gene TRBV10-3; 9 bases are shared with TRBD1. The clonotype comes from a man aged 18 to 29 who received the YFV17D yellow fever vaccine. CDR3 bases: TGTGCCATCAGTGTGGACAGGGGAAACACTGAAGCTTTCTTT. It is translated as CAISVDRGNTEAFF.